The 23 T cell receptor beta chains reported below all come from one sample, sequenced in a study of cytomegalovirus exposure and HLA in healthy donors (dated 2017 in TCRdb). The method was the immunoSEQ multiplex PCR assay. A mixture of 60 forward primers for TCR Vbeta segments and 13 reverse primers for TCR Jbeta segments was used in the multiplex PCR. The table comes from immuneACCESS by way of TCRdb, which keeps in-frame sequences with V and J called. Part of the clones is missing from these tables; in studies checked, under half for an unresolved V gene and the rest for unknown reasons. This sample has about 120,000 clones in its table, and 75% to 90% of those were observed once. The ten largest clonotypes hold 2.5% to 3% of the sample. Sequenced: PBMCs. Receptors originate from a man younger than 45 in good health and CMV-seronegative.

The chain is built from TRBV5-4 and TRBJ2-1; the match to TRBD2 covers 14 bases. Looked up from germline, CDR1 is SGHNT and CDR2 is YYREEE (reference sequence). Germline trimming cut 0 bases from V and 2 bases from J; bases unmatched to any gene: 10. CDR3 length: 20 amino acids. This CDR3 reads CASSLGAGTSGSRAYNEQFF. The CDR3 DNA follows: TGTGCCAGCAGCTTGGGGGCCGGGACTAGCGGGAGTAGGGCCTACAATGAGCAGTTCTTC. The full variable domain, its missing parts supplied by reference TRBV5-4 and TRBJ2-1, is ETGVTQSPTHLIKTRGQQVTLRCSSQSGHNTVSWYQQALGQGPQFIFQYYREEENGRGNFPPRFSGLQFPNYSSELNVNALELDDSALYLCASSLGAGTSGSRAYNEQFFGPGTRLTVL.

The table lists this clone with a count of one. The gene calls are TRBV27 and TRBJ1-2; D possibly corresponds to TRBD1 (6 bases). The V end lost 7 bases, the J end lost 7 bases, and 22 bases lay between the germline ends. Germline loops: CDR1 MNHEY, CDR2 SMNVEV (reference sequence). The CDR3 covers 15 residues. CDR3 amino acids: CASTPGGGGRFGYTF. The CDR3 DNA reads TGTGCCAGCACCCCCGGCGGGGGGGGGCGCTTTGGCTACACCTTC.

J is TRBJ2-2 and V is TRBV9, with 14 nucleotides matching TRBD2. This CDR3 comprises 16 residues. CDR1 is SGDLS, CDR2 YYNGEE, per germline. The V gene end was trimmed by 4 bases and the J gene end by 5 bases; junction bases not matched to a gene: 4. For the CDR3, the DNA is TGTGCCAGCAGCCCACGGACTAGCGGGAGGACCGGGGAGCTGTTTTTT. It encodes CASSPRTSGRTGELFF.

As concerns this clone: Germline is not matched at one junction end, which may reflect a read error. The rearrangement joins TRBV30 to TRBJ1-2, with a tentative D call TRBD1 (5 bases). Germline V gene sequence: CDR1 GTSNPN, CDR2 SVGIG (reference sequence). The CDR3 consists of 15 residues. Written as DNA, the CDR3 is TGTGCCTGGAGTGTACGTCGGGACTGGGAAAATGGCTACCCCTTC. It specifies CAWSVRRDWENGYPF.

The chain links TRBV7-2 to TRBJ2-1; TRBD2 matches at 9 bases. CDR1 and CDR2 from the germline V gene are SGHTA and FQGNSA. The CDR3 is made up of 16 amino acids. V lost 2 bases to trimming and J lost 6 bases; unmatched junction nucleotides: 8. The CDR3 DNA reads TGTGCCAGCAGCTTAAAGTTGGCTAGCGGGACCAATGAGCAGTTCTTC. Amino acid sequence: CASSLKLASGTNEQFF.

Concerning this clone: A junction end diverges from the germline sequence, so it may reflect a read error. This chain connects TRBV4-1 to TRBJ1-2; D is perhaps TRBD1 (6 bases). Germline V CDR1 and CDR2: MGHRA, YSYEKL. The CDR3 runs to 15 residues. CDR3: CASSQVSGGSYGYPF. In DNA form, the CDR3 reads TGCGCCAGCAGCCAAGTATCTGGGGGCAGCTATGGCTACCCCTTC.

This CDR3 reads CASSSLIRQNTEAFF. CDR3 nucleotide sequence: TGTGCCAGCAGCTCCCTAATAAGACAGAACACTGAAGCTTTCTTT. This sequence joins TRBV5-6 and TRBJ1-1; unclear D gene. The CDR3 has 15 amino acids. The ends were cut back, 3 bases at V and 1 base at J, with 13 bases in the middle. Germline V gives CDR1 SGHDT, CDR2 YYEEEE.

This rearrangement joins TRBV7-9 to TRBJ1-5; 7 bases are a match to TRBD1. The germline gives CDR1 SEHNR, CDR2 FQNEAQ (reference sequence). After removal of 5 bases from V and 4 bases from J, the junction contained 8 bases not matched to a gene. The CDR3 is 15 residues long. Here the CDR3 DNA reads TGTGCCAGCAGCGACGGGACAGCCAGGAATCAGCCCCAGCATTTT. Its protein is CASSDGTARNQPQHF. Based on the CDR3 plus reference TRBV7-9 and TRBJ1-5, the full variable domain is DTGVSQNPRHKITKRGQNVTFRCDPISEHNRLYWYRQTLGQGPEFLTYFQNEAQLEKSRLLSDRFSAERPKGSFSTLEIQRTEQGDSAMYLCASSDGTARNQPQHFGDGTRLSIL.

The chain is built from TRBV7-9 and TRBJ1-2, with D uncertain. This CDR3 is 12 amino acids long. With 5 bases removed from V and 8 bases from J, the gap between germline ends came to 12 bases. Germline CDR1 reads SEHNR; CDR2 reads FQNEAQ (reference sequence). CDR3 protein: CASSLLIGGYTF. In DNA form, the CDR3 reads TGTGCCAGCAGCCTCTTAATCGGGGGCTACACCTTC.

This chain connects TRBV6-5 to TRBJ2-5, with D tentatively TRBD1 (5 bases). The V gene lost 6 bases and the J gene lost 2 bases, with 10 bases spanning the gap. The CDR3 extends over 13 amino acids. Germline assignment: CDR1 MNHEY and CDR2 SVGAGI. The DNA of the CDR3 is TGTGCCAGCAGCTTCAGACAGCAAGAGACCCAGTACTTC. It is translated as CASSFRQQETQYF.

The chain employs TRBV19 and TRBJ1-4; TRBD1 matches 9 bases. The length of the CDR3 is 12 residues. V trimming: 5 bases; J trimming: 13 bases; junction bases outside the gene matches: 5. CDR1 is LNHDA, CDR2 SQIVND, per germline (reference sequence). CDR3 region: CASSPGTGILFF. Here the CDR3 DNA reads TGTGCCAGTAGTCCGGGGACAGGGATACTGTTTTTT.

The chain uses TRBV28 and TRBJ2-1, with no clear D. The CDR3 length is 11 residues. Trimming cost V 6 bases and J 3 bases, with 3 bases left between them. Germline-derived CDR1 and CDR2 are MDHEN and SYDVKM. The CDR3 DNA is TGTGCCAGCAGCCTCTACAATGAGCAGTTCTTC. This translates into CASSLYNEQFF.

The V call is TRBV5-1, the J call TRBJ1-5; D may be TRBD1 (6 bases). This CDR3 is 16 amino acids long. Trimming removed 0 bases at V and 3 bases at J, with 13 bases between. CDR1 is SGHRS and CDR2 is YFSETQ in the germline V gene. DNA of the CDR3: TGCGCCAGCAGCTTGGAACCTAGGGACAACAATCAGCCCCAGCATTTT. Translation: CASSLEPRDNNQPQHF.

The chain links TRBV30 to TRBJ2-3; no firm D call. Germline V lookup: CDR1 GTSNPN, CDR2 SVGIG (reference sequence). Trimming removed 2 bases at V and 0 bases at J, with 15 bases between. The CDR3 sequence is 16 residues long. This CDR3 reads CAWSPYTAVSTDTQYF. The CDR3 DNA follows: TGTGCCTGGAGTCCCTATACGGCGGTTAGCACAGATACGCAGTATTTT.

Points on this clone: At one end, the junction sequence differs from germline, possibly due to a read error. The chain employs TRBV5-6 and TRBJ1-5; no reliable D call. This CDR3 has 13 residues. The germline V gene has CDR1 SGHDT and CDR2 YYEEEE. CDR3 in amino acids: CASSEGHGQPQNF. The CDR3 DNA follows: TGTGCCAGCAGCGAGGGCCACGGGCAGCCCCAGAATTTT.

This clone was found once. V usage is TRBV28 and J usage is TRBJ1-1; 7 positions agree with TRBD1. The V and J ends lost 6 bases and 4 bases, in that order; junction bases with no gene match: 5. Germline-derived CDR1 and CDR2 are MDHEN and SYDVKM. This CDR3 is 13 amino acids long. The CDR3 loop reads CASRTGKSTEAFF. CDR3 DNA: TGTGCCAGCAGGACAGGGAAGAGCACTGAAGCTTTCTTT.

CDR3: CASSFDSYGYTF. For the CDR3, the DNA is TGTGCCAGCAGCTTTGACAGTTATGGCTACACCTTC. The chain has TRBV7-2 and TRBJ1-2; D may be TRBD1 (5 bases). The CDR3 consists of 12 residues. The ends were cut back, 3 bases at V and 5 bases at J, with 7 bases in the middle. CDR1 is SGHTA, CDR2 FQGNSA, per germline.

V and J are TRBV11-2 and TRBJ1-2; D is undetermined. Trimming took off 2 bases at V and 6 bases at J, with 13 bases between the two ends. Germline V gives CDR1 SGHAT, CDR2 FQNNGV. The CDR3 runs to 14 residues. CDR3 region: CASSLFGVDNGYTF. CDR3 in DNA: TGTGCCAGCAGCTTATTCGGGGTAGACAATGGCTACACCTTC.

A single count supports this clone. The V gene is TRBV6-5, the J gene TRBJ1-4; D uncertain. This CDR3 is built from 15 residues. Trimming removed 2 bases from V and 3 bases from J, with 10 bases in between. Germline V gives CDR1 MNHEY, CDR2 SVGAGI. DNA for the CDR3: TGTGCCAGCAGTTACGTACGGGGAGCTAATGAAAAACTGTTTTTT. Protein: CASSYVRGANEKLFF.

This clone has just one count. This chain uses TRBV28 with TRBJ2-5; D is ambiguous. Germline CDR1 is MDHEN and CDR2 is SYDVKM. The CDR3 is 13 residues long. V lost 2 bases and J lost 5, with 9 bases in between. DNA for the CDR3: TGTGCCAGCAGTTTACCCCCCCTCGAGACCCAGTACTTC. Translated, it gives CASSLPPLETQYF. The whole variable domain, filled in from reference TRBV28 and TRBJ2-5, reads DVKVTQSSRYLVKRTGEKVFLECVQDMDHENMFWYRQDPGLGLRLIYFSYDVKMKEKGDIPEGYSVSREKKERFSLILESASTNQTSMYLCASSLPPLETQYFGPGTRLLVL.

The rearrangement uses TRBV9 and TRBJ1-1; TRBD1 is a possible D gene (5 bases). V lost 3 bases, J lost 1 base, and 16 bases lay in between. Germline V gene sequence: CDR1 SGDLS, CDR2 YYNGEE. The CDR3 length is 16 residues. CDR3 sequence: CASSAGLRTKNTEAFF. The DNA of the CDR3 is TGTGCCAGCAGCGCCGGGCTCCGGACAAAGAACACTGAAGCTTTCTTT.

The chain links TRBV6-6 to TRBJ1-1; D not resolved. V dropped 7 bases and J dropped 1 base, with 10 bases sitting between them. The CDR3 is 13 amino acids. Germline-derived CDR1 and CDR2 are MNHNY and SVGAGI (reference sequence). In DNA form, the CDR3 reads TGTGCCAGCACGATCTCAGGGAACACTGAAGCTTTCTTT. Translating it yields CASTISGNTEAFF.

This clone was detected only once. The chain recombines TRBV28 with TRBJ1-5, with 8 bases identical to TRBD1. The V segment lost 11 bases and the J segment 5 bases; nucleotides outside the gene matches: 11. The CDR3 covers 14 residues. Germline V lookup: CDR1 MDHEN, CDR2 SYDVKM. Here the CDR3 DNA reads TGTGCCTCTTGCCCAGGGGGCGCGGATCAGCCCCAGCATTTT. Protein product: CASCPGGADQPQHF.